This is a list of T cell receptor beta chains from one sample in a study of blood T cell repertoires in COVID-19. Assay used: immunoSEQ multiplex PCR; TCRdb lists only in-frame clones, some missing. Here the sample spans about 250,000 clones, approximately 86% being singletons. The sample was peripheral blood. The receptors here all came from a woman aged 60-75 years who had recovered from COVID-19. The CDR3 runs from the conserved cysteine through the conserved F or W. A D gene is named only where the DNA matches it firmly.

>TRBV7-3|TRBD2|TRBJ2-5
CASSPGTSRAETQYF
>TRBV3-1/TRBV3-2|.|TRBJ1-1
CASSPLFLGATGNTEAFF
>TRBV9|.|TRBJ2-1
CASSVEWSGQGEQFF
>TRBV28|.|TRBJ1-5
CASSLRGALWAQHF
>TRBV16|.|TRBJ2-1
CASSQWKLADSYNEQFF
>TRBV10-3|TRBD1|TRBJ1-1
CAISESGTGNGEAFF
>TRBV13|.|TRBJ1-5
CASSLGQGGGEFNQPQHF
>TRBV9|TRBD1|TRBJ1-2
CASSVNHRQGGNYGYTF
>TRBV11-1|.|TRBJ2-2
CASSLVRATGELFF
>TRBV19|.|TRBJ1-2
CASSDRRDTLQVGYTF
>TRBV19|TRBD1|TRBJ1-2
CASSTTGAVNYGYTF
>TRBV7-3|TRBD2|TRBJ2-7
CASSFRLAGYYEQYF
>TRBV5-1|.|TRBJ1-4
CASKREPNEKLFF
>TRBV27|TRBD1|TRBJ2-3
CASSLLGTGDTQYF